Listed here are 7 T cell receptor beta chains from one sample, sequenced in a study of CXCR3-negative and CXCR3-positive naive CD8 T cells (dated by TCRdb to about 2019). Instrument used: NextSeq 550. The Human TCR Profiling Kit (MiLaboratory) was used to prepare UMI-labeled 5' RACE TRB cDNA libraries. TCRdb reprocessed the reads, reporting each CDR3 protein sequence once and no DNA. The sample table records approximately 74,000 distinct CDR3 sequences. The ten largest account for roughly 1.5% of the sample. Material: naive CXCR3- CD8+ T cells from blood. This sample's cell subset or site label indicates: CD45RO-CCR7+CD27+CD95- naive CD8+ T cells lacking CXCR3 (TNR3-). Receptors originate from a human donor in good health. Some clones in this sample may be carry-over from other donors' samples.

The genes are TRBV19 and TRBJ2-2; TCRdb picks TRBD1, but there is no DNA to check that call. The CDR3 is 13 amino acids. CDR1 LNHDA and CDR2 SQIVND come from the germline V gene (reference sequence). The CDR3 loop reads CATTWGGAGELFF.

The V call is TRBV7-7, the J call TRBJ2-1; absent DNA, TCRdb's TRBD2 call cannot be checked. The CDR3 has 16 residues. Germline CDR1 reads SSHAT; CDR2 reads FNYEAQ (reference sequence). CDR3 sequence: CASSHGTSGEYNEQFF.

The V and J genes are TRBV6-5 and TRBJ2-1; TCRdb designates TRBD2, a call that cannot be tested without DNA. This CDR3 region has 16 residues. Germline V gene sequence: CDR1 MNHEY, CDR2 SVGAGI. CDR3 residues: CASSLRVAGVGSEQFF.

The chain carries TRBV2 and TRBJ2-7; the D call of TRBD1 rests on TCRdb alone, since no DNA is present to check it. The CDR3 loop spans 15 amino acids. Germline CDR1 reads SNHLY; CDR2 reads FYNNEI. This chain's CDR3 is CASSEFGGASYEQYF. Full variable domain (outside the CDR3, taken from reference TRBV2 and TRBJ2-7): EPEVTQTPSHQVTQMGQEVILRCVPISNHLYFYWYRQILGQKVEFLVSFYNNEISEKSEIFDDQFSVERPDGSNFTLKIRSTKLEDSAMYFCASSEFGGASYEQYFGPGTRLTVT.

The V gene is TRBV29-1, the J gene TRBJ2-4; checking the TCRdb D call of TRBD2 is not possible without DNA. The germline V gene has CDR1 SQVTM and CDR2 ANQGSEA. The CDR3 runs 15 residues. The CDR3 is CSVRGLPLQKNIQYF.

V usage is TRBV28 and J usage is TRBJ2-1; TCRdb reports TRBD2, a call that lacks DNA to check it against. This CDR3 comprises 19 residues. The V gene's germline CDR1 is MDHEN and CDR2 SYDVKM. The CDR3 region is CASSLYPSEGVGSYNEQFF.

The genes are TRBV7-9 and TRBJ2-3; TCRdb proposes TRBD1, but this gene call is untestable without DNA. The CDR3 spans 14 residues. Per the germline V gene, CDR1 is SEHNR and CDR2 is FQNEAQ (reference sequence). Here the CDR3 reads CASSLVDRVDTQYF. Variable domain in full (rest from reference TRBV7-9 and TRBJ2-3): DTGVSQNPRHKITKRGQNVTFRCDPISEHNRLYWYRQTLGQGPEFLTYFQNEAQLEKSRLLSDRFSAERPKGSFSTLEIQRTEQGDSAMYLCASSLVDRVDTQYFGPGTRLTVL.